This T cell receptor (beta chain) was found in a study of T cell changes during pregnancy in multiple sclerosis. V gave up 7 bases and J gave up 5 bases; unmatched junction bases: 8. CDR3 size: 13 residues. The germline V gene has CDR1 ENHRY and CDR2 SYGVKD. Data came from immunoSEQ multiplex PCR; TCRdb stores just in-frame clones and leaves some out. The sample includes 30,000 to 45,000 clones, more than 70% of them seen just once. The receptor comes from a female donor with multiple sclerosis, enrolled in a pregnancy study. The sequenced sample was CD4+ T cells from peripheral blood mononuclear cells, obtained in the first trimester of pregnancy. This chain joins TRBV10-3 and TRBJ2-7, with TRBD2 identical over 7 bases. The CDR3 reads CAIKADTSDEQYF. The CDR3 DNA reads TGTGCCATCAAGGCGGACACTAGCGACGAGCAGTACTTC.